This T cell receptor beta chain was documented in a study of OX40 agonist ivuxolimab in advanced cancers. CDR3 length equals 11 residues. Looked up from germline, CDR1 is ENHRY and CDR2 is SYGVKD. V dropped 4 bases and J dropped 12; count of bases not matched to a gene: 2. The assay was immunoSEQ multiplex PCR, and TCRdb's table has in-frame clones only and misses some. In the table there are 72,000 or so clones, about 85% of which are singletons. The sequences come from CD4+ or CD8+ T cells sorted from blood, collected in a trial of the OX40 agonist ivuxolimab. The rearrangement uses TRBV10-3 and TRBJ2-1; 8 bases match TRBD2. This TCR came from an adult with an advanced solid tumor such as melanoma, head and neck, liver or kidney cancer. CDR3 sequence (DNA): TGTGCCATCAGTGGTAGCGGGGTGCAGTTCTTC. Translation: CAISGSGVQFF.